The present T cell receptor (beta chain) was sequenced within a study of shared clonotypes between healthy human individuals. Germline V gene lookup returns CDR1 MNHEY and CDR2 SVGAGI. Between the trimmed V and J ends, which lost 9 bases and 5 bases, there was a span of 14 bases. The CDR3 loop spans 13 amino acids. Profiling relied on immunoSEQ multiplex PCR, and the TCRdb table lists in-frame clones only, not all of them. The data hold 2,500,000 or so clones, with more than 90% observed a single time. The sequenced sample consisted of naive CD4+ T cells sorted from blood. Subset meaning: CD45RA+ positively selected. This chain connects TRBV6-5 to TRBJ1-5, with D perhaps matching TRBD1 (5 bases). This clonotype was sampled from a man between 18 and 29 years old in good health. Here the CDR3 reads CASAAGLDQPQHF. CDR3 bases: TGTGCCAGTGCGGCAGGGCTTGATCAGCCCCAGCATTTT.